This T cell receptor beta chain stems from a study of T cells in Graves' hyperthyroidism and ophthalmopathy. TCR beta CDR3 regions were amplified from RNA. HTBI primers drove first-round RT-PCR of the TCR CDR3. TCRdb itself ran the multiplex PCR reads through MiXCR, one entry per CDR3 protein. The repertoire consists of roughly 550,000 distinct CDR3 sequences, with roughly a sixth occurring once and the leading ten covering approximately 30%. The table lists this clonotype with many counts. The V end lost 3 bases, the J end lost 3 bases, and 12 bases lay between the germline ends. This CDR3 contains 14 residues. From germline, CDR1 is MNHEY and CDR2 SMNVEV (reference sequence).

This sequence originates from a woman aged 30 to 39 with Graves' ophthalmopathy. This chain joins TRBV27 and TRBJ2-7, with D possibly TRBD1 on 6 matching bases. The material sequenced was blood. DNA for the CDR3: TGTGCCAGCAGTTTGACAGGACTCATCTACGAGCAGTACTTC. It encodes CASSLTGLIYEQYF.